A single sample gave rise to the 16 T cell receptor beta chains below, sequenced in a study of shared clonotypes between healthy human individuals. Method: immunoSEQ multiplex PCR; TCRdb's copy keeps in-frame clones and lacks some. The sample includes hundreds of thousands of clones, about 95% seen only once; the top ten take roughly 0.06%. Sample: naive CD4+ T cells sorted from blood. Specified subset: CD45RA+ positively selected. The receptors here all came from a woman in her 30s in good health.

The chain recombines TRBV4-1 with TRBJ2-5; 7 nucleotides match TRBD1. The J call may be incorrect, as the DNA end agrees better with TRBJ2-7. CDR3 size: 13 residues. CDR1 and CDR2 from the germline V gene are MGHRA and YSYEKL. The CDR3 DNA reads TGCGCCAGCAGCCCTGGGACAGTCTACGAGCAGTACTTC. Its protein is CASSPGTVYEQYF.

The CDR3 coding sequence is TGTGCCAGCAGTTCCCCCGGGACGGCATACAATGAGCAGTTCTTC. Encoded protein: CASSSPGTAYNEQFF. V usage is TRBV6-1 and J usage is TRBJ2-1; D tentatively fits TRBD1 or TRBD2 (5 bases each). The length of the CDR3 is 15 residues. The germline V and J ends were trimmed by 5 bases and 4 bases, with 15 bases remaining between them. Germline values: CDR1 MNHNS, CDR2 SASEGT.

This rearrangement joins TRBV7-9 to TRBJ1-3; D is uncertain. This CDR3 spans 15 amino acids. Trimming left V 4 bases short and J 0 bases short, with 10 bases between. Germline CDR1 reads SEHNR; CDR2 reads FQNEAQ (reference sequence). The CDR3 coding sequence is TGTGCCAGCAGCTCACTGCAGAGCTCTGGAAACACCATATATTTT. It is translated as CASSSLQSSGNTIYF.

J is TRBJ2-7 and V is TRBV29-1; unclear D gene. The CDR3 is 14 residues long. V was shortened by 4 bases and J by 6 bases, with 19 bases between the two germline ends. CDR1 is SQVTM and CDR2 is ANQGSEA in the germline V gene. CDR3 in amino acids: CSVVVSGLLREQYF. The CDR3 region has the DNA TGCAGCGTTGTGGTCTCTGGTCTCTTGCGCGAGCAGTACTTC.

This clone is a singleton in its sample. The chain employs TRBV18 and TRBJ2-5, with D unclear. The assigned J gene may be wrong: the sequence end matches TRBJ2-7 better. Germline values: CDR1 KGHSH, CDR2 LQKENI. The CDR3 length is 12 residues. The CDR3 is CASSSTDYEQYF. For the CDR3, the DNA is TGTGCCAGCTCATCTACCGACTACGAGCAGTACTTC.

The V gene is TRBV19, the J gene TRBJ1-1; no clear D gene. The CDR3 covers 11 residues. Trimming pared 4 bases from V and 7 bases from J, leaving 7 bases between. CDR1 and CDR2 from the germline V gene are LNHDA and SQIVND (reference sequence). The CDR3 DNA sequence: TGTGCCAGTAGTAGGGGAATTGAAGCTTTCTTT. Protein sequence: CASSRGIEAFF.

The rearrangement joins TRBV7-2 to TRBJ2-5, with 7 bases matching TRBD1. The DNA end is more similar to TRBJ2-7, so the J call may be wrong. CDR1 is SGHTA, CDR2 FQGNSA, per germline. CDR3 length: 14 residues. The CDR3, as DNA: TGTGCCAGCAGCCGGAGGACAGGAATCTACGAGCAGTACTTC. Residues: CASSRRTGIYEQYF.

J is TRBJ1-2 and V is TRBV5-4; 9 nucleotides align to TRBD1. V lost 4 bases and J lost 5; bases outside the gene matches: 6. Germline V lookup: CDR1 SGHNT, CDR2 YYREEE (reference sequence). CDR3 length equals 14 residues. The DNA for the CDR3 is TGTGCCAGCAGCATGGGACAGGGTGGATATGGCTACACCTTC. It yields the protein CASSMGQGGYGYTF.

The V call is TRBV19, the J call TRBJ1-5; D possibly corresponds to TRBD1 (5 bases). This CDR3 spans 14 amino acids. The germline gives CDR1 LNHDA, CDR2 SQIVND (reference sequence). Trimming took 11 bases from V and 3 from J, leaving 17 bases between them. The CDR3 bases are TGTGCCGCCGGGGCCTTGCGAGCCAATCAGCCCCAGCATTTT. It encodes CAAGALRANQPQHF.

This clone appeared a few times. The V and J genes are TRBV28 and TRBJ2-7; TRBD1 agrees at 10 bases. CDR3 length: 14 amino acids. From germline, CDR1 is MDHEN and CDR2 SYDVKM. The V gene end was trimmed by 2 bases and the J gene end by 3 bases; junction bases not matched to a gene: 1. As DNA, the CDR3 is TGTGCCAGCAGTTTAGGGGACAGGGGCTACGAGCAGTACTTC. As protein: CASSLGDRGYEQYF.

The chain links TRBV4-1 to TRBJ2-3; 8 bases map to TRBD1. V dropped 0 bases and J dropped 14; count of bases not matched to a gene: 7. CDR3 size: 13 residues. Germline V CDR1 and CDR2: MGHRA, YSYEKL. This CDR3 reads CASSQDQGAPGYF. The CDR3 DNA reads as TGCGCCAGCAGCCAAGATCAGGGGGCCCCAGGGTATTTT.

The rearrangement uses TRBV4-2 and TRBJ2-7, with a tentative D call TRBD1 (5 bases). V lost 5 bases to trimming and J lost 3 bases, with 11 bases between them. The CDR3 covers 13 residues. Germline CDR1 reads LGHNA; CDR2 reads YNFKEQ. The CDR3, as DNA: TGTGCCAGCAGCTTCCAGGGTAGCTACGAGCAGTACTTC. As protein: CASSFQGSYEQYF.

CDR3 in DNA: TGTGCCAGCAGCCCCACTATGGGGAACACTGAAGCTTTCTTT. Amino acids: CASSPTMGNTEAFF. The rearrangement links TRBV16 to TRBJ1-1; no clear D. V gave up 4 bases and J gave up 1 base, with 10 bases separating them. This CDR3 has 14 amino acids. Germline V lookup: CDR1 KGHSY, CDR2 FQNENV.

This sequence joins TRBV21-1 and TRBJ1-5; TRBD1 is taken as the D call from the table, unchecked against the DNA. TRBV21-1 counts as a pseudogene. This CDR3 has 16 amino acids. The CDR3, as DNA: TGTGCCAGCAGCAAACGGCGTCAGGGCAACAATCAGCCCCAGCATTTT. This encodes CASSKRRQGNNQPQHF.

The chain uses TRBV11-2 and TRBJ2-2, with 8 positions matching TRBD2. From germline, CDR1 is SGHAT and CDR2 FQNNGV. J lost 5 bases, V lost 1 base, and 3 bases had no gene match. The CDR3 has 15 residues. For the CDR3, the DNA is TGTGCCAGCAGCTTAGGTAGCGGGAATACCGGGGAGCTGTTTTTT. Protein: CASSLGSGNTGELFF.

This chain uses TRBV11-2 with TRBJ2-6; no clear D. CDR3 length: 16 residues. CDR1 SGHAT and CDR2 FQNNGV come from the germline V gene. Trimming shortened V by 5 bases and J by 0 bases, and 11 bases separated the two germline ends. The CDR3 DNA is TGTGCCAGCAGCCCAACTAAGGGCTCTGGGGCCAACGTCCTGACTTTC. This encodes CASSPTKGSGANVLTF.